This entry features one TCR beta chain sequence. This entry is derived from a study of blood T cell repertoires in COVID-19. As for the study in general: The United States, Italy and Spain were the sources of the acute and convalescent COVID-19 samples. T cells, B-cell-depleted T cells, or PBMCs supplied cDNA or gDNA.

Authors' data handling: It was from reference gene primer amplification that nucleated cell counts were estimated. Assay: immunoSEQ multiplex PCR; the TCRdb copy retains only in-frame clones and omits some. V and J calls and clone size come straight from that table; D and trimming were deduced from the DNA. In the table there are around 130,000 clones, approximately 84% of which are singletons. The sequence came from a woman aged 80 or over with acute or convalescent COVID-19. The sample taken for sequencing was peripheral blood.

The CDR3 here is CASSQLPGSSTDTQYF. CDR3 coding DNA: TGTGCCAGCAGCCAATTACCAGGGTCTAGCACAGATACGCAGTATTTT. The chain joins TRBV3-1 (or the pseudogene TRBV3-2) to TRBJ2-3; tentative D call: TRBD1 (5 bases). CDR1 is LGHDT, CDR2 YNNKEL, per germline (reference sequence). Trimming removed 2 bases at V and 0 bases at J, with 12 bases between. CDR3 length equals 16 residues.